This is a list of T cell receptor beta chains from one sample in a study of cytomegalovirus exposure and HLA in healthy donors. Assay used: immunoSEQ multiplex PCR; TCRdb lists only in-frame clones, some missing. The table shows about 140,000 clones, with about 80% occurring only once. The sample taken for sequencing was PBMCs. The receptors come from a man younger than 30 in good health and CMV-seronegative. Each CDR3 is given without its conserved first and last residue. The D gene is left open where the match is weak.

v_gene: TRBV28
d_gene: TRBD2
j_gene: TRBJ2-7
CDR3aa: ASSLQTSGRPYEQY

v_gene: TRBV5-1
d_gene: TRBD1
j_gene: TRBJ1-1
CDR3aa: ASSLGGQGMNTEAF

v_gene: TRBV7-6
d_gene: TRBD1
j_gene: TRBJ1-1
CDR3aa: ASSLAQGEVDTEAF

v_gene: TRBV11-2
d_gene: TRBD1
j_gene: TRBJ1-1
CDR3aa: ASSFGPGQGRRDTEAF

v_gene: TRBV5-1
d_gene: -
j_gene: TRBJ1-1
CDR3aa: ASSLQGRSTEAF

v_gene: TRBV30
d_gene: TRBD2
j_gene: TRBJ2-3
CDR3aa: AWMGPSGTSHTDTQY

v_gene: TRBV19
d_gene: TRBD1
j_gene: TRBJ2-7
CDR3aa: ASSIGTGTGIYEQY

v_gene: TRBV19
d_gene: -
j_gene: TRBJ1-1
CDR3aa: ASRSGPNTEAF

v_gene: TRBV4-1
d_gene: -
j_gene: TRBJ1-6
CDR3aa: ASSQRDISKSPLH

v_gene: TRBV30
d_gene: TRBD1
j_gene: TRBJ1-2
CDR3aa: AWRGLGGNYGYT

v_gene: TRBV5-4
d_gene: -
j_gene: TRBJ2-7
CDR3aa: ASSPGPIYEQY

v_gene: TRBV11-2
d_gene: -
j_gene: TRBJ2-3
CDR3aa: ASSLVGGCWRTDTQY

v_gene: TRBV15
d_gene: TRBD1
j_gene: TRBJ1-2
CDR3aa: ATSREPGTGDYGYT

v_gene: TRBV6-4
d_gene: TRBD2
j_gene: TRBJ2-1
CDR3aa: ASSDPRRGGVYNEQF

v_gene: TRBV5-1
d_gene: TRBD1
j_gene: TRBJ1-1
CDR3aa: ASSLTGGTSNTEAF

v_gene: TRBV7-3
d_gene: TRBD1
j_gene: TRBJ2-6
CDR3aa: ASSLGTRDRVSGANVLT

v_gene: TRBV14
d_gene: -
j_gene: TRBJ1-1
CDR3aa: ASSPWTVQNTEAF

v_gene: TRBV4-1
d_gene: -
j_gene: TRBJ1-1
CDR3aa: ASSQGLLGGNTEAF

v_gene: TRBV7-7
d_gene: TRBD2
j_gene: TRBJ2-5
CDR3aa: ASSSFGTSETQY

v_gene: TRBV4-2
d_gene: TRBD2
j_gene: TRBJ2-2
CDR3aa: ASSQDPRTRNTGELF

v_gene: TRBV6-6
d_gene: TRBD1
j_gene: TRBJ1-2
CDR3aa: ASSSTGSRGYT

v_gene: TRBV6-5
d_gene: -
j_gene: TRBJ1-3
CDR3aa: ASSYWQGTGNTIY

v_gene: TRBV7-9
d_gene: -
j_gene: TRBJ1-1
CDR3aa: SSSPPEEIMNTEAF

v_gene: TRBV9
d_gene: -
j_gene: TRBJ2-1
CDR3aa: ASSVAASSYNEQF